These 4 T cell receptor beta chains came from one sample sequenced in a study of blood T cell repertoires in COVID-19. The table came from immunoSEQ multiplex PCR; TCRdb's copy has only in-frame clones and leaves some out. The profile shows under 200,000 clones, about 85% of them singletons. The sample comprised peripheral blood. These receptors were taken from a woman aged 45-65 years with COVID-19, enrolled during active disease.

V and J are TRBV5-4 and TRBJ2-3; 9 bases line up with TRBD1. This CDR3 is 15 amino acids long. V trimming: 4 bases; J trimming: 4 bases; junction bases outside the gene matches: 7. In germline, CDR1 is SGHNT, CDR2 YYREEE (reference sequence). The CDR3: CASSPGQGMADTQYF. The DNA of the CDR3 is TGTGCCAGCAGCCCCGGACAGGGGATGGCAGATACGCAGTATTTT.

The genes are TRBV29-1 and TRBJ2-1, with TRBD1 identical over 12 bases. V was clipped by 7 bases and J by 1 base; unmatched bases: 11. The germline gives CDR1 SQVTM, CDR2 ANQGSEA. CDR3 length: 17 amino acids. The CDR3 here is CSAMGTGGVSSYNEQFF. The CDR3 nucleotides read TGCAGCGCAATGGGGACAGGGGGCGTTAGTTCCTACAATGAGCAGTTCTTC.

The chain joins TRBV6-1 to TRBJ1-4; 7 positions agree with TRBD1. With 5 bases clipped from V and 7 bases from J, the junction kept 7 bases outside the gene matches. The CDR3 has 14 residues. CDR1 is MNHNS and CDR2 is SASEGT in the germline V gene. The CDR3 is CASSSQGTVEKLFF. The CDR3 region has the DNA TGTGCCAGCAGTTCCCAGGGGACAGTTGAAAAACTGTTTTTT.

The chain combines TRBV18 with TRBJ2-1; 13 bases are shared with TRBD2. CDR1 is KGHSH and CDR2 is LQKENI in the germline V gene. J lost 4 bases, V lost 6 bases, and 9 bases had no gene match. The CDR3 runs 17 residues. In nucleotides, the CDR3 is TGTGCCAGCTCCCGCGCCGGGACTAGCGGGGTTTACAATGAGCAGTTCTTC. Amino acids: CASSRAGTSGVYNEQFF.